This passage covers 24 T cell receptor beta chains from one sample sequenced in a study of CD4 and CD8 cells across lung adenocarcinoma regions. TCRdb re-analysed the PCR reads in MiXCR, keeping a single row per CDR3 protein. The sample includes around 25,000 distinct CDR3 sequences, roughly 50% seen only once; the top ten take around 50%. The sequenced sample consisted of CD8+ T cells from the center of a lung tumor. The receptor set was obtained from a male donor with lung adenocarcinoma. The CD4 and CD8 labels of this study may be unreliable.

This clonotype was seen a handful of times. The chain employs TRBV7-8 and TRBJ2-1; 8 bases agree with TRBD2. The germline gives CDR1 SGHVS, CDR2 FQNEAQ. This CDR3 has 14 residues. V was pared by 3 bases and J by 12 bases, with 10 bases of the junction left unmatched. For the CDR3, the DNA is TGTGCCAGCAGCTTTTCCGGGACTAGAGATGTGCAGTTCTTC. It specifies CASSFSGTRDVQFF.

Regarding this clonotype: Its ends do not fully match the called genes, so a read error is possible. CDR3 coding DNA: TGTGGCGGGGGTCTCGGGGGCGGCGGGGAAGAGACGCAGTACTTC. Translating gives CGGGLGGGGEETQYF. The J gene is TRBJ2-5, the V gene TRBV27, with a possible D match to TRBD2 (7 bases). The CDR3 contains 15 residues. Germline CDR1 is MNHEY and CDR2 is SMNVEV (reference sequence).

The rearrangement links TRBV3-1 to TRBJ2-1; 10 bases agree with TRBD2. The V segment lost 4 bases and the J segment 0 bases; nucleotides outside the gene matches: 0. This CDR3 comprises 15 residues. Germline V gene lookup returns CDR1 LGHDT and CDR2 YNNKEL (reference sequence). CDR3 loop: CASSRLAGSYNEQFF. The CDR3 DNA reads TGTGCCAGCAGCCGACTAGCGGGCTCCTACAATGAGCAGTTCTTC.

In its sample, this clonotype is medium-sized. The chain joins TRBV27 to TRBJ2-6, with D possibly matching TRBD1 (6 bases). The CDR3 has 18 amino acids. Trimming left V 5 bases short and J 0 bases short, with 17 bases between. Germline CDR1 is MNHEY and CDR2 is SMNVEV (reference sequence). The CDR3 DNA reads TGTGCCAGCAGTCCCCGAACAGGGTGGCACTCTGGGGCCAACGTCCTGACTTTC. It translates to CASSPRTGWHSGANVLTF.

This clonotype has a single count. The CDR3 loop is CASSAGTGGTDTQYF. The CDR3, as DNA: TGTGCCAGCAGCGCCGGGACAGGGGGCACAGATACGCAGTATTTT. The rearrangement joins TRBV3-1 to TRBJ2-3; 10 bases fit TRBD1. The CDR3 runs to 15 residues. Unmatched junction bases numbered 3, after V lost 5 bases and J lost 1 base. Looked up from germline, CDR1 is LGHDT and CDR2 is YNNKEL (reference sequence).

The V and J genes are TRBV7-6 and TRBJ2-3; D gene ambiguous. Germline values: CDR1 SGHVS, CDR2 FNYEAQ. CDR3 length: 13 residues. V was clipped by 2 bases and J by 6 bases, with 9 bases between them. The CDR3 sequence is CASSLTRSDTQYF. CDR3 coding DNA: TGTGCCAGCAGCTTAACACGATCTGATACGCAGTATTTT.

This clonotype came up many times. The chain has TRBV15 and TRBJ2-7; the D gene is possibly TRBD2 (5 bases). V lost 0 bases to trimming and J lost 0 bases, with 6 bases between them. CDR3 length: 14 residues. Germline V gene data show CDR1 as LNHNV and CDR2 as YYDKDF (reference sequence). The CDR3, as DNA: TGTGCCACCAGCAGAGATCGGGGCTCCTACGAGCAGTACTTC. It translates to CATSRDRGSYEQYF.

This clonotype has just a few counts. This chain uses TRBV5-1 with TRBJ2-3; D uncertain. The ends were cut back, 2 bases at V and 1 base at J, with 5 bases in the middle. This CDR3 is 13 amino acids long. The germline V gene encodes CDR1 SGHRS and CDR2 YFSETQ. CDR3 sequence (DNA): TGCGCCAGCAGCTTAGAAGGCACAGATACGCAGTATTTT. Translation gives CASSLEGTDTQYF.

This clonotype was picked up many times. This chain links TRBV6-5 with TRBJ2-6; D is perhaps TRBD1 or TRBD2 (5 bases each). V was pared by 2 bases and J by 2 bases, with 13 bases between. The CDR3 spans 17 residues. The germline V gene has CDR1 MNHEY and CDR2 SVGAGI. The CDR3 coding sequence is TGTGCCAGCAGTTACCTGGGACCAGAGGCTGGGGCCAACGTCCTGACTTTC. The encoded protein is CASSYLGPEAGANVLTF.

The V gene is TRBV6-1, the J gene TRBJ2-5, with D maybe TRBD2 (6 bases). Germline V gene sequence: CDR1 MNHNS, CDR2 SASEGT. Trimming took off 9 bases at V and 11 bases at J, with 28 bases between the two ends. This CDR3 contains 15 residues. The CDR3 region has the DNA TGTGCCAGGGGGCTTGGGGGGAGTGGGGGAGAGATTCAGTACTTC. Translation: CARGLGGSGGEIQYF.

The chain joins TRBV3-1 to TRBJ2-5, with 14 bases aligning to TRBD2. Germline V gene data show CDR1 as LGHDT and CDR2 as YNNKEL (reference sequence). This CDR3 is 16 amino acids long. After removal of 4 bases from V and 1 base from J, the junction contained 2 bases not matched to a gene. The CDR3 DNA reads as TGTGCCAGCAGCCGCGGACTAGCGGGGGGCCAAGAGACCCAGTACTTC. As protein: CASSRGLAGGQETQYF.

This clonotype was seen ten or more times. This chain joins TRBV10-3 and TRBJ1-3; D ambiguous. Trimming stripped 4 bases from V and 4 bases from J, with 2 bases between. This CDR3 comprises 11 residues. CDR1 is ENHRY, CDR2 SYGVKD, per germline. CDR3 loop: CAISGGNTIYF. The CDR3 DNA sequence: TGTGCCATCAGTGGCGGAAACACCATATATTTT.

This clonotype is termed medium-sized. The chain carries TRBV6-1 and TRBJ2-7, with 8 bases aligning to TRBD2. Germline CDR1 is MNHNS and CDR2 is SASEGT. J was trimmed by 1 base and V by 9 bases; bases with no gene match: 8. The CDR3 loop spans 14 amino acids. The CDR3 region has the DNA TGTGCCAGTCTATCGCGGGGGGCGTCCTACGAGCAGTACTTC. It is translated as CASLSRGASYEQYF.

This clonotype appeared a few times. A single base separates this from a much larger clone, so it may be a read error. The chain has TRBV6-1 and TRBJ2-1; a possible D gene is TRBD2 (6 bases). The ends were cut back, 6 bases at V and 10 bases at J, with 22 bases in the middle. The CDR3 runs to 15 residues. The germline gives CDR1 MNHNS, CDR2 SASEGT. CDR3 region: CASRREHGSSYEQFF. DNA of the CDR3: TGTGCCAGCAGGAGGGAGCACGGGAGCTCCTACGAGCAGTTCTTC.

This clonotype came up a few times. The chain is built from TRBV27 and TRBJ2-1; no clear D. TRBJ2-7 explains the end of the DNA better; the J call may be wrong. CDR1 is MNHEY and CDR2 is SMNVEV in the germline V gene (reference sequence). The length of the CDR3 is 14 residues. The DNA of the CDR3 is TGTGCCAGCAGACCGCGTGGCGGTCCCTACGAGCAGTACTTC. This translates into CASRPRGGPYEQYF.

Details on this clonotype: At one end, the junction sequence differs from germline, possibly due to a read error. The rearrangement links TRBV6-2 or TRBV6-3 to TRBJ2-2, with D uncertain. Germline V gene lookup returns CDR1 MNHEY and CDR2 SVGEGT. This CDR3 comprises 15 residues. The chain's CDR3 is CASSYGGAKTSEQFF. DNA of the CDR3: TGTGCCAGCAGTTACGGCGGTGCGAAAACCAGTGAGCAGTTTTTC.

The count of this clonotype is one. The chain combines TRBV6-1 with TRBJ2-5, with 9 bases identical to TRBD1. The DNA matches TRBJ2-7 better at its end, which makes the J call doubtful. This CDR3 contains 16 residues. Germline V gene sequence: CDR1 MNHNS, CDR2 SASEGT. The CDR3 sequence: CASSVRPGQGGYEQYF. CDR3 DNA: TGTGCCAGCAGTGTTCGTCCGGGACAGGGAGGCTACGAGCAGTACTTC.

Ten or more counts support this clonotype. J is TRBJ2-1 and V is TRBV27; TRBD2 is a possible D gene (6 bases). The V end lost 2 bases, the J end lost 7 bases, and 15 bases lay between the germline ends. The CDR3 totals 15 residues. Germline V lookup: CDR1 MNHEY, CDR2 SMNVEV (reference sequence). CDR3 DNA: TGTGCCAGCAGTTTACGAGCGGGCACGGGTAATGAGCAGTTCTTC. Residues: CASSLRAGTGNEQFF.

The chain has TRBV6-1 and TRBJ2-1, with TRBD2 as a possible D gene (6 bases). The J call may be in error: the DNA end matches TRBJ2-7 better. The CDR3 has 16 amino acids. Germline V gene data show CDR1 as MNHNS and CDR2 as SASEGT. The CDR3 here is CASSEEGTFNSYEQYF. The CDR3 DNA follows: TGTGCCAGCAGTGAAGAGGGGACTTTCAACTCCTACGAGCAGTACTTC.

This clonotype occurred a few times. The V and J genes are TRBV3-1 and TRBJ2-1; TRBD2 matches at 10 bases. Trimming removed 6 bases from V and 7 bases from J; junction bases left unmatched: 12. Germline CDR1 LGHDT, CDR2 YNNKEL (reference sequence). CDR3 size: 16 residues. The CDR3 nucleotides read TGTGCCAGCAGTCTTCATACTAGCGGGAAGGGTAATGAGCAGTTCTTC. Protein sequence: CASSLHTSGKGNEQFF.

The chain has TRBV6-1 and TRBJ1-1; D possibly corresponds to TRBD1 (6 bases). V lost 4 bases to trimming and J lost 0 bases, with 9 bases between them. From germline, CDR1 is MNHNS and CDR2 SASEGT. The CDR3 covers 14 residues. The CDR3 DNA sequence: TGTGCCAGCAGTGCTCGGGGGCTGAACACTGAAGCTTTCTTT. Its protein product is CASSARGLNTEAFF.

A note on this clonotype: Compared with germline, one end of the junction differs, possibly owing to a read error. The CDR3 region has the DNA TGTGCCAGCAGGGGGACTAGCGGGAGTCCCACCGGGGCGCTGTTTTTT. It encodes CASRGTSGSPTGALFF. The chain couples TRBV6-1 to TRBJ2-2, with 14 positions matching TRBD2. Germline V gene sequence: CDR1 MNHNS, CDR2 SASEGT. CDR3 size: 16 residues.

The table lists this clonotype with many counts. The CDR3 nucleotides are TGTGCTAGTGGTATGGGATTGCGGGAAAAACAAGAGACCCAGTACTTC. This gives the protein CASGMGLREKQETQYF. The chain couples TRBV12-5 to TRBJ2-5; D is perhaps TRBD2 (6 bases). This CDR3 has 16 amino acids. Germline V gene sequence: CDR1 LGHNT, CDR2 FRNRAP. Trimming took 5 bases from V and 2 from J, leaving 18 bases between them.

This clonotype appeared many times. The chain uses TRBV6-2 or TRBV6-3 and TRBJ2-5; D gene uncertain. The CDR3 spans 13 residues. Trimming left V 0 bases short and J 1 base short, with 3 bases between. Germline V gene lookup returns CDR1 MNHEY and CDR2 SVGEGT. The CDR3 nucleotides are TGTGCCAGCAGTTACTCTCGCCAAGAGACCCAGTACTTC. The encoded protein is CASSYSRQETQYF.